A single sample gave rise to the 4 T cell receptor beta chains below, sequenced in a study of T-cell reconstitution after alpha-beta-depleted transplantation in children. Molecular barcoding with unique molecular identifiers was used for the TCRbeta library. MiXCR was run by TCRdb on the PCR reads, yielding one entry per CDR3 protein. This table holds almost 500,000 distinct CDR3 sequences, approximately 12% found once. The sequences come from PBMCs from the stem cell graft donor, collected from the stem cell graft. The origin of the receptors is a human donor who donated a stem cell graft to a child with combined immunodeficiency.

This sequence joins TRBV27 and TRBJ2-1, with TRBD2 as a possible D gene (6 bases). V lost 5 bases to trimming and J lost 7 bases, with 15 bases between them. The CDR3 has 14 amino acids. The germline V gene encodes CDR1 MNHEY and CDR2 SMNVEV (reference sequence). The CDR3 DNA is TGTGCCAGCAGTGTCGGACTAAGTCTTAATGAGCAGTTCTTC. Its protein is CASSVGLSLNEQFF.

This clonotype has only a few counts. This chain joins TRBV7-2 and TRBJ2-1; 7 positions match TRBD1. The CDR3 covers 15 residues. The V and J ends lost 5 bases and 3 bases, in that order; junction bases with no gene match: 7. Germline-derived CDR1 and CDR2 are SGHTA and FQGNSA. The CDR3 region is CASSPPGQLYNEQFF. The CDR3 region has the DNA TGTGCCAGCAGCCCGCCGGGACAGCTCTACAATGAGCAGTTCTTC.

This clonotype occurred a few times. The V and J genes are TRBV6-2 or TRBV6-3 and TRBJ2-1; 14 bases align to TRBD2. Germline CDR1 MNHEY, CDR2 SVGEGT. The CDR3 spans 19 residues. The V segment lost 7 bases and the J segment 1 base; nucleotides outside the gene matches: 12. The chain's CDR3 is CASTLTPGLAGESYNEQFF. The DNA for the CDR3 is TGTGCCAGCACCTTAACCCCGGGACTAGCGGGGGAGTCCTACAATGAGCAGTTCTTC.

V and J are TRBV9 and TRBJ2-5; D remains unclear. Trimming pared 1 base from V and 5 bases from J, leaving 15 bases between. Germline V lookup: CDR1 SGDLS, CDR2 YYNGEE. The CDR3 covers 15 residues. The CDR3 bases are TGTGCCAGCAGCGTAAATCCTACTTCCATCGAGACCCAGTACTTC. Amino acid sequence: CASSVNPTSIETQYF.